There are a few counts of the clone carrying this TCR beta chain. The antigen is unknown. This entry belongs to a study of T-cell reconstitution after alpha-beta-depleted transplantation in children. Preparation of the TCRbeta library involved a method that used unique molecular identifiers. TCRdb redid the calling of the PCR reads with MiXCR, one entry per CDR3 protein. The sample gives fewer than 550,000 distinct CDR3 sequences, approximately 10% of which show up once; about 14% is in the top ten. The study's findings and limits: At around two months after transplant, the alpha-beta T cells were reportedly derived from several hundred expanded clones that came from non-depleted graft cells. By one year post-transplant, T-cell counts and diversity largely arose from T cells that were newly produced.

This TCR derives from a female patient aged 2-15 years who had a stem cell transplant for aplastic anemia, so the T cells may come from the graft donor. Material: PBMCs, mostly from graft donor cells, obtained 180 days after TCRalphabeta/CD19-depleted stem cell transplant.

CDR3 in DNA: TGTGCCAGCAGTTACTCATTCGCGTACAATGAGCAGTTCTTC. Translating it yields CASSYSFAYNEQFF. J is TRBJ2-1 and V is TRBV6-5; D is unresolved. Germline V lookup: CDR1 MNHEY, CDR2 SVGAGI. V was shortened by 0 bases and J by 4 bases, with 7 bases between the two germline ends. This CDR3 contains 14 residues.